Below, one T cell receptor beta chain is given with its context. Its specificity is unknown. This record comes from a study of T cell responses to AZD1222 COVID-19 vaccine. Study-wide results and caveats: The peak T cell response came first, and repertoires were sampled only after it. Females made up more of the donors, who were largely white British, and clonal diversity may have come out too low.

The CDR3 extends over 13 amino acids. J gave up 7 bases and V 2 bases, and 3 bases lay outside the gene matches. Germline V gene sequence: CDR1 MNHEY, CDR2 SMNVEV (reference sequence). The assay was immunoSEQ multiplex PCR, and TCRdb's table has in-frame clones only and misses some. This repertoire shows about 270,000 clones, approximately 94% found once; its top ten account for roughly 0.5%. This sequence joins TRBV27 and TRBJ1-2; TRBD1 agrees at 8 bases. The receptor was derived from an adult who received the AZD1222 COVID-19 vaccine. The specimen was peripheral blood, collected 28 days after the second AZD1222 dose. The CDR3 sequence: CASSLQGAPGYTF. CDR3 bases: TGTGCCAGCAGTTTACAGGGGGCGCCTGGCTACACCTTC.